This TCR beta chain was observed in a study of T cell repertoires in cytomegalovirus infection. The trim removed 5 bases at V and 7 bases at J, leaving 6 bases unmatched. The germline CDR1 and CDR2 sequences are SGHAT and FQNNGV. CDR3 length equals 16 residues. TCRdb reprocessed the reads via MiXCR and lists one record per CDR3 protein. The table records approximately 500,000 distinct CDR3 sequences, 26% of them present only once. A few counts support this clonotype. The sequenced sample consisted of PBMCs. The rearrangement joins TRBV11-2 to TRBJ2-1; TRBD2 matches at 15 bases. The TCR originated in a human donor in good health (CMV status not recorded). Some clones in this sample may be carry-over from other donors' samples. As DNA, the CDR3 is TGTGCCAGCAGCATGGGACTAGCGGGAGGAACTAATGAGCAGTTCTTC. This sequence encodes CASSMGLAGGTNEQFF. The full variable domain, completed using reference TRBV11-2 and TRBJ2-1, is EAGVAQSPRYKIIEKRQSVAFWCNPISGHATLYWYQQILGQGPKLLIQFQNNGVVDDSQLPKDRFSAERLKGVDSTLKIQPAKLEDSAVYLCASSMGLAGGTNEQFFGPGTRLTVL.